The T cell receptor (beta chain) under discussion was sequenced for a study of regulatory T cells in long-lasting Graves disease. Overall study: Graves' patients diagnosed newly had used antithyroid drugs under 3 months.

The CDR3 length is 17 residues. Germline CDR1 is SGHDN and CDR2 is FVKESK. With respect to this clonotype: A much larger clone is a single base away; this may be a read error.

According to the study, TCR beta libraries were built with iRepertoire HTBI primers and CDR3-region Arm-PCR. MiXCR, applied by TCRdb to the multiplex PCR reads, yields one record per CDR3 protein. This sample has approximately 400,000 distinct CDR3 sequences; 14% to 15% occur once, and the top ten carry 7.8%. Indicated time point: newly diagnosed GD, antithyroid drugs for less than 3 months. From RNA extracted from PBMCs, the TCR library was made. In addition, the sample was reused for a study of T cells in Graves' hyperthyroidism and ophthalmopathy. As that study records: Lactation, pregnancy, other autoimmune disease or uncontrolled infection led to exclusion of patients.

The V and J genes are TRBV14 and TRBJ2-7; 12 bases are a match to TRBD2. This receptor was obtained from a woman aged 40 to 50 with Graves disease. The sample here was peripheral blood mononuclear cells (PBMCs), taken at new diagnosis, from a patient treated with antithyroid drugs. CDR3: CASSQDAWTSGTYDQYF. The CDR3 coding sequence is TGTGCCAGCAGCCAAGATGCCTGGACTAGCGGGACCTACGATCAGTACTTC.